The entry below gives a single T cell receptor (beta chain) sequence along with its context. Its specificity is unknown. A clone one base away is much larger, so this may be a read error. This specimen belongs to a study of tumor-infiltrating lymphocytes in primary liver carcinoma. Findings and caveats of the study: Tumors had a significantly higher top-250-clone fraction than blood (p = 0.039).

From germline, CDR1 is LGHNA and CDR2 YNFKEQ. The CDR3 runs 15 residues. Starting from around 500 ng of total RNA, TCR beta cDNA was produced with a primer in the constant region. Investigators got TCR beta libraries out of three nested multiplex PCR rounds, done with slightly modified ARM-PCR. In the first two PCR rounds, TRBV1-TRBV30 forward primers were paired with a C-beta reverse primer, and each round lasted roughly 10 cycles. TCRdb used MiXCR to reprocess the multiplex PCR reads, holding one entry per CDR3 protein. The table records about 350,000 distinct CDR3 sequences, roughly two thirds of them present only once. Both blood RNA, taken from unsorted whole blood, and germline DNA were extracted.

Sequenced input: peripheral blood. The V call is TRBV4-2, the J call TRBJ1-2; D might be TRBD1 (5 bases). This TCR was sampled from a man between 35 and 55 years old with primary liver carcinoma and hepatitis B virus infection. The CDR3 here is CTSSQDLGVTMVDTF. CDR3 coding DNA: TGTACCAGCAGCCAAGATCTGGGGGTGACCATGGTCGACACCTTC.